This is a list of T cell receptor beta chains from one sample in a study of cytomegalovirus exposure and HLA in healthy donors. Assay: immunoSEQ multiplex PCR; the TCRdb copy retains only in-frame clones and omits some. The data contain about 190,000 clones, 84% of them seen just once; the ten biggest clones take up around 0.27%. The specimen was PBMCs. These receptor sequences come from a boy younger than 18 in good health and CMV-seronegative. The CDR3 runs from the conserved cysteine through the conserved F or W. The D gene is left open where the match is weak. Size is omitted from some rows. Given values are once, few, many or a class for expanded clones.

clone size	V gene	J gene	CDR3 length	D gene	CDR3 DNA	CDR3 protein
NA	TRBV6-1	TRBJ1-5	15	TRBD1	TGTGCCAGCAGCCCCCTCGGACAGGGGGGCCAGCCCCAGCATTTT	CASSPLGQGGQPQHF
NA	TRBV19	TRBJ2-1	16	TRBD2	TGTGCCAGTAGTCTTTCGGGACTAGCGGGGGATAATGAGCAGTTCTTC	CASSLSGLAGDNEQFF
NA	TRBV15	TRBJ2-3	15	NA	TGTGCCACCAGCAGAGCGAGGGTCGACACAGATACGCAGTATTTT	CATSRARVDTDTQYF
NA	TRBV10-1	TRBJ2-7	17	TRBD2	TGCGCCAGCAGTGACTCGGGAGGAGGGACTCCCACCTACGAGCAGTACTTC	CASSDSGGGTPTYEQYF
NA	TRBV30	TRBJ2-2	16	NA	TGTGCCTGGAGAGCTACTACCGGGACTCGGGGGGGGGAGCTGTTTTTT	CAWRATTGTRGGELFF
NA	TRBV9	TRBJ2-4	20	TRBD2	TGTGCCAGCAGCGTCCATGGGACTAGCGGGAGAAGGGAATCCAAAAACATTCAGTACTTC	CASSVHGTSGRRESKNIQYF
NA	TRBV2	TRBJ1-3	13	NA	TGTGCCACCCGGACATCCCCTGGAAACACCATATATTTT	CATRTSPGNTIYF
NA	TRBV5-6	TRBJ2-3	12	TRBD2	TGTGCCAGCAGCTTGCCAGCGGGGCGGGAGTATTTT	CASSLPAGREYF
NA	TRBV5-1	TRBJ2-7	18	TRBD1	TGCGCCAGCAGCTTGGTTTCAGGGGGCTTCTCGACTGCCTACGAGCAGTACTTC	CASSLVSGGFSTAYEQYF
NA	TRBV4-3	TRBJ1-2	16	TRBD1	TGCGCCAGCAGCCAAGATACGGCGGACAGGGTGAATGGCTACACCTTC	CASSQDTADRVNGYTF
NA	TRBV5-1	TRBJ1-1	16	TRBD1	TGCGCCAGCAGGCATACAGGGGGCGTAATGAACACTGAAGCTTTCTTT	CASRHTGGVMNTEAFF
NA	TRBV11-1	TRBJ2-7	14	TRBD1	TGTGCCAGCAGACTCACAGGGGGTACCTACGAGCAGTACTTC	CASRLTGGTYEQYF
NA	TRBV5-1	TRBJ1-6	14	TRBD1	TGCGCCAGCAGCTCCTCGGGACAGAATTCACCCCTCCACTTT	CASSSSGQNSPLHF
NA	TRBV7-9	TRBJ1-1	17	TRBD1	TGTGCCAGCAGCCGTATTGGACAGGCCTTACTGAACACTGAAGCTTTCTTT	CASSRIGQALLNTEAFF
few	TRBV6-5	TRBJ1-1	12	TRBD1	TGTGCCAGCAGTGACAGGGTGACTGAAGCTTTCTTT	CASSDRVTEAFF
NA	TRBV9	TRBJ2-1	17	TRBD1	TGTGCCAGCAGCGTAGCTACGAGGGACAGGGTAGACAATGAGCAGTTCTTC	CASSVATRDRVDNEQFF
once	TRBV4-1	TRBJ1-3	12	NA	TGCGCCAGCAGCCATCCTCTAAACACCATATATTTT	CASSHPLNTIYF
NA	TRBV6-1	TRBJ2-5	14	NA	TGTGCCAGCACCCCGAACGGCCCGCGGGAGACCCAGTACTTC	CASTPNGPRETQYF
NA	TRBV9	TRBJ1-4	16	TRBD1	TGTGCCAGCAGCCCGAGTGGACAGGGCCTGAATGAAAAACTGTTTTTT	CASSPSGQGLNEKLFF
few	TRBV18	TRBJ1-1	13	NA	TGTGCCAGCTCTTACTCGGGGAACACTGAAGCTTTCTTT	CASSYSGNTEAFF
NA	TRBV5-1	TRBJ1-2	13	NA	TGCGCCAGCACCACGGACAGTAAATATGGCTACACCTTC	CASTTDSKYGYTF
NA	TRBV15	TRBJ2-7	17	TRBD2	TGTGCCACCAGCAGAGGTTCCGGAGATAGCGGGAGGAACGAGCAGTACTTC	CATSRGSGDSGRNEQYF
NA	TRBV7-2	TRBJ1-5	13	NA	TGTGCCAGCAGCCCTCAAGGGACGGGGGCCCAGCATTTT	CASSPQGTGAQHF
NA	TRBV18	TRBJ2-7	15	TRBD1	TGTGCCAGCTCACCGCGGACAGGCCTGGGCTACGAGCAGTACTTC	CASSPRTGLGYEQYF
NA	TRBV6-5	TRBJ2-1	15	TRBD2	TGTGCCAGCAGTCGGTGGGCTAGCGGCTACAATGAGCAGTTCTTC	CASSRWASGYNEQFF
NA	TRBV9	TRBJ1-5	15	TRBD1	TGTGCCAGCAGCGTCGGGACAGGGGTTAGTCAGCCCCAGCATTTT	CASSVGTGVSQPQHF
NA	TRBV28	TRBJ2-3	15	TRBD2	TGTGCCAGCAGTTTCGGCGGGAGGATCACAGATACGCAGTATTTT	CASSFGGRITDTQYF
few	TRBV19	TRBJ2-7	14	TRBD2	TGTGCCAGCTCCGGGACTAGGGTTCCCTACGAGCAGTACTTC	CASSGTRVPYEQYF
few	TRBV5-1	TRBJ2-2	15	NA	TGCGCCAGCAGCTCCGGGACACCGAACACCGGGGAGCTGTTTTTT	CASSSGTPNTGELFF
NA	TRBV27	TRBJ2-6	17	NA	TGTGCCAGCAGTCCCCCCCCCGGTTTGTCTGGGGCCAACGTCCTGACTTTC	CASSPPPGLSGANVLTF
NA	TRBV5-1	TRBJ2-5	18	TRBD1	TGCGCCAGCAGCTTGGTTGCTGCCGGGACAGGGGGCCAAGAGACCCAGTACTTC	CASSLVAAGTGGQETQYF
once	TRBV7-9	TRBJ2-3	16	TRBD2	TGTGCCAGCAGCTTAGACGCGGGAGGCCGGGAAGATACGCAGTATTTT	CASSLDAGGREDTQYF
NA	TRBV29-1	TRBJ1-2	12	NA	TGCAGCGTCCGAACGGTGAACTATGGCTACACCTTC	CSVRTVNYGYTF
NA	TRBV4-1	TRBJ2-3	15	NA	TGCGCCAGCAGCCAAGGGCAGTCCAGCACAGATACGCAGTATTTT	CASSQGQSSTDTQYF
NA	TRBV5-6	TRBJ1-4	13	NA	TGTGCCAGCAGACACAGGGCTAATGAAAAACTGTTTTTT	CASRHRANEKLFF
NA	TRBV9	TRBJ2-5	16	TRBD1	TGTGCCAGCAGCGTAGTAACGACAGGGACACGAGAGACCCAGTACTTC	CASSVVTTGTRETQYF
NA	TRBV28	TRBJ1-5	14	TRBD1	TGTGCCAGCAGTACAGGGGACGTCGGTCAGCCCCAGCATTTT	CASSTGDVGQPQHF
NA	TRBV5-1	TRBJ2-5	14	NA	TGCGCCAGCAGCTCCACTAGTGGGGGGGAGACCCAGTACTTC	CASSSTSGGETQYF
NA	TRBV27	TRBJ1-5	19	NA	TGTGCCAGCAGTTTAAGGTCCCGGTGGGGGGAGGGAGCGGATCAGCCCCAGCATTTT	CASSLRSRWGEGADQPQHF
NA	TRBV5-1	TRBJ2-2	17	NA	TGCGCCAGCAGCTTGGCGCGGACTGCCGCGAACACCGGGGAGCTGTTTTTT	CASSLARTAANTGELFF
NA	TRBV2	TRBJ1-3	14	NA	TGTGCCAGCACCCCGCGAGGAACCGGAAACACCATATATTTT	CASTPRGTGNTIYF
NA	TRBV6-1	TRBJ2-3	17	TRBD2	TGTGCCAGCAGTGACCTCACTAGCGGGAGACGGGCCAATACGCAGTATTTT	CASSDLTSGRRANTQYF